Reported below is one T cell receptor (beta chain). Its antigen remains unidentified. This CDR3 has 16 residues. J gave up 8 bases and V 0 bases, and 6 bases lay outside the gene matches. Germline CDR1 is LGHNA and CDR2 is YSLEER. The sample originates from a study of chemoradiotherapy in HPV16-positive cancers. About the study: A couple of HPV16-positive patients' cells yielded candidate HPV-specific clones and common motifs.

Produced via immunoSEQ multiplex PCR; TCRdb's table is partial and in-frame only. This sample has 8,000 or so clones, with 60% to 85% found just once. Regarding the study as a whole: During treatment, candidate HPV-specific clones and E7-related motifs expanded in tumor. The functional HPV-specific definition rests on just a couple of HPV16-positive patients.

Repertoires were sampled repeatedly during chemoradiotherapy. Sampling was done from a patient who underwent chemoradiotherapy. V gene TRBV4-3 combines with J gene TRBJ1-4; 10 bases line up with TRBD1. This sequence was found in a human donor with HPV-associated anogenital cancer. CDR3 protein: CASSQDKGTGVEKLFF. In DNA, the CDR3 is TGCGCCAGCAGCCAAGATAAGGGGACAGGGGTAGAAAAACTGTTTTTT.